This entry concerns a single TCR beta chain. The entry originates in a study of shared clonotypes between healthy human individuals. CDR3 length: 16 residues. Per germline, CDR1 SGHKS and CDR2 YYEKEE (reference sequence). V was pared by 4 bases and J by 2 bases, with 13 bases between. The table came from immunoSEQ multiplex PCR; TCRdb's copy has only in-frame clones and leaves some out. The repertoire holds some 2,500,000 clones, with approximately 93% as singletons. Sequenced material: naive CD4+ T cells from PBMCs. Indicated subset: CD45RA+ positively selected. The chain uses TRBV5-5 and TRBJ2-6; no firm D call. The receptor was isolated from a man aged 18 to 29 in good health. Some clones in this sample may be carry-over from other donors' samples. CDR3 coding DNA: TGTGCCAGCAGCAAGGCCCCTCTGGCTGGGGCCAACGTCCTGACTTTC. This translates into CASSKAPLAGANVLTF.